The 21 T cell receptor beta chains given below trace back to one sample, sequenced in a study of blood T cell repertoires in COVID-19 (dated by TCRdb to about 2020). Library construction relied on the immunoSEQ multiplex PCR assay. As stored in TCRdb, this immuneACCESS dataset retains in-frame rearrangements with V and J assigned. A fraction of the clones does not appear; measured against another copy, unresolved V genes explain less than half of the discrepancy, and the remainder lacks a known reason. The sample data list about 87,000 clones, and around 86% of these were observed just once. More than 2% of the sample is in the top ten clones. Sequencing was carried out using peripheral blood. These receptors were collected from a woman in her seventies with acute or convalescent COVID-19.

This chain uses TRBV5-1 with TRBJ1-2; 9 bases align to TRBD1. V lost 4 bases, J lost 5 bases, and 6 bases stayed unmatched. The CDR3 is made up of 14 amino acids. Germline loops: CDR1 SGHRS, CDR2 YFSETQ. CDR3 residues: CASSLNGQGYGYTF. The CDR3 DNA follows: TGCGCCAGCAGCCTCAACGGACAGGGGTATGGCTACACCTTC.

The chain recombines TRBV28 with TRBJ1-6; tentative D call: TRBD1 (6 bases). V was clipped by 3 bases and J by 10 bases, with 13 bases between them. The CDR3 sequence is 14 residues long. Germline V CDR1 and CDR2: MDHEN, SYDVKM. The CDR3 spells CASSLGQGWSPLHF. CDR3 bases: TGTGCCAGCAGTTTGGGGCAGGGGTGGTCACCCCTCCACTTT.

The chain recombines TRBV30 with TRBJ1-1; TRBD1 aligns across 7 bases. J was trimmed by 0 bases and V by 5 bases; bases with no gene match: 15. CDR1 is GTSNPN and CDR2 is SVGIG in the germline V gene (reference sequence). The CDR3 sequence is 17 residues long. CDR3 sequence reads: CAWGDRAVSTMNTEAFF. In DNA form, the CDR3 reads TGTGCCTGGGGTGACAGGGCGGTGTCTACAATGAACACTGAAGCTTTCTTT. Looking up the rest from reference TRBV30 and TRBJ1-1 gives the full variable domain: SQTIHQWPATLVQPVGSPLSLECTVEGTSNPNLYWYRQAAGRGLQLLFYSVGIGQISSEVPQNLSASRPQDRQFILSSKKLLLSDSGFYLCAWGDRAVSTMNTEAFFGQGTRLTVV.

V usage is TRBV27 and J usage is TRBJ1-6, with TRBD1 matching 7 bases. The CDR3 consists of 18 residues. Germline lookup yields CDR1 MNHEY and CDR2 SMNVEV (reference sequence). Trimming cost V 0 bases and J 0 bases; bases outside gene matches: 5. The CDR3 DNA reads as TGTGCCAGCAGTTTATCGGGACAGACAAGCTCCTATAATTCACCCCTCCACTTT. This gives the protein CASSLSGQTSSYNSPLHF.

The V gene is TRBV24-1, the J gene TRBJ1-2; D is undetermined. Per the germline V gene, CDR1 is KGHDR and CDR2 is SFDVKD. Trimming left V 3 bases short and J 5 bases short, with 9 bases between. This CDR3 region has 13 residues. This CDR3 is CATSDRSTYGYTF. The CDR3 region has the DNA TGTGCCACCAGTGATAGAAGCACGTATGGCTACACCTTC.

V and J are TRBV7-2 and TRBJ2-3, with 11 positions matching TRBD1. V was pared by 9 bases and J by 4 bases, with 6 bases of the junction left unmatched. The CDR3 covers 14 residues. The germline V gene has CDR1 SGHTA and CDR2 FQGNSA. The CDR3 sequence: CASPRDRGADTQYF. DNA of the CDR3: TGTGCCAGTCCCCGGGACAGGGGGGCAGATACGCAGTATTTT.

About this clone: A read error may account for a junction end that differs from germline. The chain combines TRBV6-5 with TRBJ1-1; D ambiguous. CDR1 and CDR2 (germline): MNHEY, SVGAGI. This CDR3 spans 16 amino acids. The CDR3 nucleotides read TGTGCCAGCAGTTACTCGAACGCGGTCCTGAACACTAAAGCTTTCTTT. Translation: CASSYSNAVLNTKAFF.

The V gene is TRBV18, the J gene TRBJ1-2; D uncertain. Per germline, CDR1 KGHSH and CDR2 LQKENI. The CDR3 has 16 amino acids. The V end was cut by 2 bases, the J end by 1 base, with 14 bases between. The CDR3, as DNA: TGTGCCAGCTCACCATCATCACGCCTAGTTAACTATGGCTACACCTTC. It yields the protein CASSPSSRLVNYGYTF.

The DNA of the CDR3 is TGTGCCAGCTCATCCCTAGCGGGGGGCGTCACCGGGGAGCTGTTTTTT. Its translation is CASSSLAGGVTGELFF. The chain combines TRBV18 with TRBJ2-2; 11 bases align to TRBD2. This CDR3 is 16 amino acids long. Germline assignment: CDR1 KGHSH and CDR2 LQKENI. V shed 5 bases, J shed 4 bases, and the junction held 6 bases outside the gene matches.

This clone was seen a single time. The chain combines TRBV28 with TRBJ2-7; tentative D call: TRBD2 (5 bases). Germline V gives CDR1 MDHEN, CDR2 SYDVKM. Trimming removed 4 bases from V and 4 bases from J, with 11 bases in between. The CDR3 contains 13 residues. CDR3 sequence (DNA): TGTGCCAGCAGTTCCTACGGCGGGTACGAGCAGTACTTC. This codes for CASSSYGGYEQYF.

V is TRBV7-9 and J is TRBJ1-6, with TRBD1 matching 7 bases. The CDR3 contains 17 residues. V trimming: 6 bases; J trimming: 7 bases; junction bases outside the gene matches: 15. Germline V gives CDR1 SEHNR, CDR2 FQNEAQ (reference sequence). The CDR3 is CASRNDRAPTLNSPLHF. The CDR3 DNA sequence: TGTGCCAGCAGAAATGACAGGGCTCCAACCCTAAATTCACCCCTCCACTTT.

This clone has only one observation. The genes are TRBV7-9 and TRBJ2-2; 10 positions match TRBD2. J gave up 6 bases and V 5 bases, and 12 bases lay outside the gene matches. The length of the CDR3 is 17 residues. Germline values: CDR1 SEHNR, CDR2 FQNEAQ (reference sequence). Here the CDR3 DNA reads TGTGCCAGCAGCCCCTTAGCGGGGGGCCCGGAAGCCGGGGAGCTGTTTTTT. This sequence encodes CASSPLAGGPEAGELFF.

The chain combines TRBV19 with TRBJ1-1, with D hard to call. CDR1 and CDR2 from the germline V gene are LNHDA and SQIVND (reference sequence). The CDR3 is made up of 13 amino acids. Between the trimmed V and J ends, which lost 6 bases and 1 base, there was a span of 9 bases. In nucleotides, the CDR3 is TGTGCCAGTAGCGCCACTGGGAACACTGAAGCTTTCTTT. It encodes CASSATGNTEAFF.

The CDR3 sequence: CASTFGTSGLPTQYF. CDR3 DNA: TGCGCCAGCACCTTCGGGACTAGCGGTCTCCCTACGCAGTATTTT. This rearrangement joins TRBV5-1 to TRBJ2-3, with 11 bases lining up with TRBD2. Germline CDR1 is SGHRS and CDR2 is YFSETQ. The ends lost 6 bases at V and 8 bases at J; junction bases unmatched: 11. The CDR3 loop spans 15 amino acids.

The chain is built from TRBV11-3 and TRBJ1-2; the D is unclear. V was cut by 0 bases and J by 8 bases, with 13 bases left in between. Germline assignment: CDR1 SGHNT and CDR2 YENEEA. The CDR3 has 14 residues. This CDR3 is CASSLEGSSVGYTF. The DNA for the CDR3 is TGTGCCAGCAGCTTAGAAGGGAGCAGCGTAGGCTACACCTTC.

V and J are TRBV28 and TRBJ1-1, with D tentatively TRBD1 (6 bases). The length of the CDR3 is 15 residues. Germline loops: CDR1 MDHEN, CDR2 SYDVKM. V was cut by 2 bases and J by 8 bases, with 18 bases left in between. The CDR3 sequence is CASSLPTTGRGEAFF. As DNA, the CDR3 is TGTGCCAGCAGTTTACCCACAACAGGGAGAGGCGAAGCTTTCTTT.

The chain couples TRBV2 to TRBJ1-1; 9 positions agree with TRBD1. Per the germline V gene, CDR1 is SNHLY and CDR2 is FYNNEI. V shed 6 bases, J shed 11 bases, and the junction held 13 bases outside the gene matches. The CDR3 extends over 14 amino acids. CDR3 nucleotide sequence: TGTGCCAGCAGCGCCCAGCCGCCCGGACAGGGGGCTTTCTTT. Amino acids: CASSAQPPGQGAFF. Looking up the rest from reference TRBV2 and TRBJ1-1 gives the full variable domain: EPEVTQTPSHQVTQMGQEVILRCVPISNHLYFYWYRQILGQKVEFLVSFYNNEISEKSEIFDDQFSVERPDGSNFTLKIRSTKLEDSAMYFCASSAQPPGQGAFFGQGTRLTVV.

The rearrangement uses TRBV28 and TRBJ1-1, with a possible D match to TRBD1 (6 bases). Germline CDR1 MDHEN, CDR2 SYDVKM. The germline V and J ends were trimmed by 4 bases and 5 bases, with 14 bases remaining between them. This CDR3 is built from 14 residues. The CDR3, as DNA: TGTGCCAGCAGTTCTACAGGGTTAGGGACTGAAGCTTTCTTT. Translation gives CASSSTGLGTEAFF.

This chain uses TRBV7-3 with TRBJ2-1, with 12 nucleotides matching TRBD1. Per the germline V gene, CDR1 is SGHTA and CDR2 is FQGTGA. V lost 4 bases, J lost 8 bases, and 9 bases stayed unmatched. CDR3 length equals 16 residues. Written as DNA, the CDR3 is TGTGCCAGCAGCTCGGACCGGGACAGGGGGCCGGATGAGCAGTTCTTC. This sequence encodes CASSSDRDRGPDEQFF.

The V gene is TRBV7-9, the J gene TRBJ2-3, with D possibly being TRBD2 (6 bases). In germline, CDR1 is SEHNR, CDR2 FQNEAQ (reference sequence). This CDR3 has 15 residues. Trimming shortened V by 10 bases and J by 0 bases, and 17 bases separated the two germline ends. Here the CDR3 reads CATPKEGTSTDTQYF. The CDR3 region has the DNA TGTGCCACCCCCAAGGAGGGAACTAGCACAGATACGCAGTATTTT. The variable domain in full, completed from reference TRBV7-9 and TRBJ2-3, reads DTGVSQNPRHKITKRGQNVTFRCDPISEHNRLYWYRQTLGQGPEFLTYFQNEAQLEKSRLLSDRFSAERPKGSFSTLEIQRTEQGDSAMYLCATPKEGTSTDTQYFGPGTRLTVL.

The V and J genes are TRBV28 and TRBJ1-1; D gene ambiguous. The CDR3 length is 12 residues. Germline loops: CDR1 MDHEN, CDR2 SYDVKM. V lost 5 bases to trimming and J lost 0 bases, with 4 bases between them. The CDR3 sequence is CASSTVNTEAFF. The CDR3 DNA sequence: TGTGCCAGCAGTACAGTGAACACTGAAGCTTTCTTT.